One and the same sample provided the 21 T cell receptor beta chains below, sequenced in a study of CD8 T cells in Susac syndrome (dated by TCRdb to between 2017 and 2020). The library was produced with the immunoSEQ multiplex PCR assay. RNA was extracted using the RNeasy kit, and about 0.45 to 1 ug of the RNA was reverse transcribed with random hexamers. TCRdb reanalyzed the raw reads on its own, using fastp at Q25 for trimming and MiXCR for clone calling, and kept in-frame beta chains. Every CDR3 protein is listed once, alongside the most common genes and DNA of its rows. Here the sample has approximately 260,000 distinct CDR3 sequences; 90% to 96% occur a single time. Approximately 0.1% of the sample is in the top ten clones. Material for sequencing was CD4+ T cells from PBMCs. The receptors were sampled from a human donor with Susac syndrome.

This rearrangement joins TRBV4-1 to TRBJ2-5; 13 bases line up with TRBD2. The CDR3 contains 15 residues. Germline CDR1 MGHRA, CDR2 YSYEKL. V lost 4 bases and J lost 5; bases outside the gene matches: 4. The CDR3 coding sequence is TGCGCCAGCAGCCCAGGGACTAGCGGGGAGGAGACCCAGTACTTC. Protein product: CASSPGTSGEETQYF.

V gene TRBV15 combines with J gene TRBJ1-5; D is possibly TRBD1 (5 bases). Germline loops: CDR1 LNHNV, CDR2 YYDKDF (reference sequence). Trimming removed 3 bases from V and 0 bases from J, with 18 bases in between. This CDR3 region has 18 residues. The DNA for the CDR3 is TGTGCCACCAGCAGGCCCCTCCTGGGGGTAAATAGCAATCAGCCCCAGCATTTT. Translating it yields CATSRPLLGVNSNQPQHF. Filled out from reference TRBV15 and TRBJ1-5, the complete variable domain reads DAMVIQNPRYQVTQFGKPVTLSCSQTLNHNVMYWYQQKSSQAPKLLFHYYDKDFNNEADTPDNFQSRRPNTSFCFLDIRSPGLGDTAMYLCATSRPLLGVNSNQPQHFGDGTRLSIL.

The genes are TRBV29-1 and TRBJ2-1; D is possibly TRBD1 or TRBD2 (6 bases each). The germline V and J ends were trimmed by 4 bases and 0 bases, with 13 bases remaining between them. CDR3 size: 15 residues. Per germline, CDR1 SQVTM and CDR2 ANQGSEA. CDR3 sequence reads: CSVGGGGYSYNEQFF. The DNA of the CDR3 is TGCAGCGTTGGCGGAGGGGGATACTCCTACAATGAGCAGTTCTTC.

V usage is TRBV7-6 and J usage is TRBJ1-5; D is ambiguous. Germline V lookup: CDR1 SGHVS, CDR2 FNYEAQ. Trimming removed 5 bases from V and 1 base from J, with 24 bases in between. The length of the CDR3 is 19 residues. CDR3 coding DNA: TGTGCCAGCAGCCCTCAGTCACTGGGCAGGTTAGGAAGCAATCAGCCCCAGCATTTT. This codes for CASSPQSLGRLGSNQPQHF.

The chain combines TRBV1 with TRBJ2-1. TRBV1 is a pseudogene locus. The CDR3 spans 15 residues. The CDR3 sequence is CTSSQGGITYNEQFF. Here the CDR3 DNA reads TGCACCAGCAGCCAAGGGGGAATTACCTACAATGAGCAGTTCTTC.

V is TRBV7-9 and J is TRBJ2-1; D may be TRBD1 (6 bases). With 1 base removed from V and 8 bases from J, the gap between germline ends came to 18 bases. This CDR3 has 16 residues. CDR1 and CDR2 from the germline V gene are SEHNR and FQNEAQ (reference sequence). The CDR3 DNA sequence: TGTGCCAGCAGCTTAGTCGTGGGCACGAAGGGGGATGAGCAGTTCTTC. This translates into CASSLVVGTKGDEQFF.

The sample holds one count of this clonotype. The V gene is TRBV25-1, the J gene TRBJ1-1; D gene unclear. The CDR3 covers 14 residues. Germline CDR1 MGHDK, CDR2 SYGVNS. V lost 6 bases and J lost 4, with 15 bases in between. Written as DNA, the CDR3 is TGTGCCAGCAGCCCTTATACTCCGGCCACTGAAGCTTTCTTT. The encoded protein is CASSPYTPATEAFF.

The J gene is TRBJ2-7, the V gene TRBV29-1; 8 bases are a match to TRBD1. The CDR3 is 13 amino acids. Unmatched junction bases numbered 8, after V lost 6 bases and J lost 4 bases. Per the germline V gene, CDR1 is SQVTM and CDR2 is ANQGSEA. The chain's CDR3 is CSVRMTGAYEQYF. The CDR3 nucleotides are TGCAGCGTCCGAATGACAGGGGCGTACGAGCAGTACTTC.

V and J are TRBV30 and TRBJ1-1; D not resolved. V lost 6 bases and J 0 bases, leaving 5 bases between the germline ends. The CDR3 contains 11 residues. Germline CDR1 and CDR2: GTSNPN and SVGIG (reference sequence). CDR3 nucleotide sequence: TGTGCCTGCACAGTGAACACTGAAGCTTTCTTT. As protein: CACTVNTEAFF.

This clonotype was seen once. V gene TRBV6-4 combines with J gene TRBJ2-2, with D unresolved. Germline V gives CDR1 MRHNA, CDR2 SNTAGT. This CDR3 has 14 amino acids. V lost 5 bases and J 2 bases, leaving 9 bases between the germline ends. This CDR3 reads CASSYLENTGELFF. CDR3 nucleotides: TGTGCCAGCAGTTATCTTGAAAACACCGGGGAGCTGTTTTTT.

The V and J genes are TRBV3-1 and TRBJ2-5; D gene unclear. V was trimmed by 3 bases and J by 4 bases, leaving 9 bases between them. CDR1 is LGHDT, CDR2 YNNKEL, per germline (reference sequence). This CDR3 spans 13 amino acids. CDR3 sequence reads: CASSQGNLETQYF. The DNA for the CDR3 is TGTGCCAGCAGCCAGGGGAATCTAGAGACCCAGTACTTC.

V and J are TRBV9 and TRBJ2-5; 7 bases align to TRBD1. V lost 4 bases, J lost 4 bases, and 4 bases stayed unmatched. CDR1 is SGDLS and CDR2 is YYNGEE in the germline V gene. The CDR3 sequence is 13 residues long. The CDR3 loop is CASSPTGAETQYF. CDR3 DNA: TGTGCCAGCAGCCCAACAGGGGCAGAGACCCAGTACTTC.

This clonotype was seen only once. This chain connects TRBV24-1 to TRBJ2-7; 8 bases line up with TRBD1. V dropped 4 bases and J dropped 7; count of bases not matched to a gene: 8. CDR1 and CDR2 from the germline V gene are KGHDR and SFDVKD. The CDR3 length is 14 residues. CDR3 in DNA: TGTGCCACCAGTGACGCGACAGGGGTGGAAGAGCAGTACTTC. This sequence encodes CATSDATGVEEQYF.

The V and J genes are TRBV27 and TRBJ2-5; the D is unclear. Between the trimmed V and J ends, which lost 0 bases and 1 base, there was a span of 9 bases. This CDR3 is built from 15 residues. The germline V gene encodes CDR1 MNHEY and CDR2 SMNVEV (reference sequence). DNA for the CDR3: TGTGCCAGCAGTTTATCGTCAGTGATCCAAGAGACCCAGTACTTC. This codes for CASSLSSVIQETQYF.

The chain links TRBV20-1 to TRBJ2-7; 10 bases match TRBD2. The germline V gene has CDR1 DFQATT and CDR2 SNEGSKA (reference sequence). The CDR3 has 13 amino acids. V lost 6 bases and J lost 3; bases outside the gene matches: 5. In DNA, the CDR3 is TGCAGTGCCGGGACTAGCGTTAACTACGAGCAGTACTTC. Translation gives CSAGTSVNYEQYF.

V gene TRBV5-1 combines with J gene TRBJ2-2; 12 nucleotides align to TRBD2. V shed 0 bases and J 4 bases; nucleotides not matched to a gene: 7. The CDR3 extends over 18 amino acids. CDR1 and CDR2 from the germline V gene are SGHRS and YFSETQ. CDR3 sequence reads: CASSLASTSGSGTGELFF. CDR3 in DNA: TGCGCCAGCAGCTTGGCCTCGACTAGCGGGAGTGGCACCGGGGAGCTGTTTTTT. Drawing the rest from reference TRBV5-1 and TRBJ2-2, the complete variable domain is KAGVTQTPRYLIKTRGQQVTLSCSPISGHRSVSWYQQTPGQGLQFLFEYFSETQRNKGNFPGRFSGRQFSNSRSEMNVSTLELGDSALYLCASSLASTSGSGTGELFFGEGSRLTVL.

The gene calls are TRBV7-3 and TRBJ2-3; 7 bases align to TRBD2. V lost 3 bases, J lost 5 bases, and 11 bases stayed unmatched. The germline V gene has CDR1 SGHTA and CDR2 FQGTGA. This CDR3 has 16 amino acids. The CDR3 loop is CASSFGLGLDGDTQYF. For the CDR3, the DNA is TGTGCCAGCAGCTTTGGCTTAGGACTAGATGGAGATACGCAGTATTTT. Together with reference TRBV7-3 and TRBJ2-3, the CDR3 gives the full variable domain: GAGVSQTPSNKVTEKGKYVELRCDPISGHTALYWYRQSLGQGPEFLIYFQGTGAADDSGLPNDRFFAVRPEGSVSTLKIQRTERGDSAVYLCASSFGLGLDGDTQYFGPGTRLTVL.

The chain uses TRBV20-1 and TRBJ2-7; 8 bases agree with TRBD2. This CDR3 contains 14 residues. V dropped 4 bases and J dropped 5; count of bases not matched to a gene: 10. The germline gives CDR1 DFQATT, CDR2 SNEGSKA (reference sequence). CDR3 sequence (DNA): TGCAGTGCTAACCCCGCAGCGGGAGCCCACGAGCAGTACTTC. Residues: CSANPAAGAHEQYF.

The J gene is TRBJ2-2, the V gene TRBV7-3; TRBD2 matches 7 bases. Germline CDR1 SGHTA, CDR2 FQGTGA. Unmatched junction bases numbered 5, after V lost 4 bases and J lost 0 bases. CDR3 length: 16 residues. CDR3 bases: TGTGCCAGCAGCTCGGCGGGAGCCCCGAACACCGGGGAGCTGTTTTTT. Translating gives CASSSAGAPNTGELFF.

The genes are TRBV11-3 and TRBJ2-4, with D perhaps TRBD1 or TRBD2 (6 bases each). CDR1 and CDR2 from the germline V gene are SGHNT and YENEEA. V lost 0 bases to trimming and J lost 1 base, with 22 bases between them. The CDR3 is 20 amino acids. The CDR3 is CASSLDQGGTGGKAKNIQYF. CDR3 bases: TGTGCCAGCAGCTTAGATCAAGGGGGGACTGGCGGAAAGGCCAAAAACATTCAGTACTTC.

The chain carries TRBV30 and TRBJ1-3, with D uncertain. The CDR3 runs 11 residues. Between the trimmed V and J ends, which lost 5 bases and 2 bases, there was a span of 4 bases. Germline assignment: CDR1 GTSNPN and CDR2 SVGIG (reference sequence). Written as DNA, the CDR3 is TGTGCCTGGGATACTGGAAACACCATATATTTT. As protein: CAWDTGNTIYF. The full variable domain, its missing parts supplied by reference TRBV30 and TRBJ1-3, is SQTIHQWPATLVQPVGSPLSLECTVEGTSNPNLYWYRQAAGRGLQLLFYSVGIGQISSEVPQNLSASRPQDRQFILSSKKLLLSDSGFYLCAWDTGNTIYFGEGSWLTVV.